This T cell receptor (beta chain) was recovered during a study of T cell changes during pregnancy in multiple sclerosis. Data came from immunoSEQ multiplex PCR; TCRdb stores just in-frame clones and leaves some out. The sample comprises about 110,000 clones, approximately 90% of which are singletons, and roughly 1.4% rests with the top ten. Germline V CDR1 and CDR2: SGHVS, FNYEAQ. Trimming stripped 1 base from V and 1 base from J, with 4 bases between. The CDR3 runs 14 residues. This TCR derives from a female donor with multiple sclerosis, enrolled in a pregnancy study. The source material was peripheral blood, sampled in the third trimester of pregnancy. This chain joins TRBV7-6 and TRBJ2-2; the D is unclear. In nucleotides, the CDR3 is TGTGCCAGCAGCTTAGGAGGGAACACCGGGGAGCTGTTTTTT. This translates into CASSLGGNTGELFF.